This is a list of T cell receptor beta chains from one sample in a study of radiation and T cells in renal cell carcinoma. Sequencing used immunoSEQ multiplex PCR; TCRdb keeps in-frame clones, though not all of them. The profile covers 75,000 to 95,000 clones, with 85% appearing a single time and roughly 8.8% taken by the ten largest. The sequencing used blood, collected from a patient whose treatment included radiotherapy and nephrectomy. The receptor source for this set is a man aged 45 to 65 with renal cell carcinoma. CDR3s include the opening cysteine and the closing phenylalanine or tryptophan. Fields, in order: V gene, clone size, J gene, D gene, CDR3 protein, CDR3 DNA. D genes are given only for firm matches. Clone size is stated in some rows and not others, as once, few, many or a class when expanded.

V: TRBV30
size: NA
J: TRBJ1-6
D: NA
CDR3: CAWGLGYSYNSPLHF
DNA: TGTGCCTGGGGATTAGGCTACTCCTATAATTCACCCCTCCACTTT

V: TRBV18
size: NA
J: TRBJ2-1
D: TRBD1
CDR3: CASSPGTGGADEQFF
DNA: TGTGCCAGCTCACCCGGGACAGGGGGCGCGGATGAGCAGTTCTTC

V: TRBV29-1
size: NA
J: TRBJ2-3
D: NA
CDR3: CSVGQGRTDTQYF
DNA: TGCAGCGTTGGGCAGGGACGGACAGATACGCAGTATTTT

V: TRBV4-1
size: NA
J: TRBJ2-7
D: NA
CDR3: CASSPPGPYSYEQYF
DNA: TGCGCCAGCAGCCCCCCAGGTCCTTACTCCTACGAGCAGTACTTC

V: TRBV5-1
size: once
J: TRBJ2-7
D: TRBD2
CDR3: CASSWQTSGSGTGHYEQYF
DNA: TGCGCCAGCAGCTGGCAGACTAGCGGGAGTGGGACAGGGCACTACGAGCAGTACTTC

V: TRBV14
size: few
J: TRBJ2-5
D: NA
CDR3: CASSGQAGSQTQYF
DNA: TGTGCCAGCAGCGGCCAGGCAGGGAGCCAGACCCAGTACTTC

V: TRBV7-9
size: NA
J: TRBJ2-2
D: NA
CDR3: CASSLAGTQNTGELFF
DNA: TGTGCCAGCAGCTTAGCAGGGACACAGAACACCGGGGAGCTGTTTTTT

V: TRBV10-3
size: NA
J: TRBJ2-1
D: TRBD1
CDR3: CAISRGQDNTYNEQFF
DNA: TGTGCCATCAGCCGGGGACAGGACAATACCTACAATGAGCAGTTCTTC

V: TRBV6-4
size: NA
J: TRBJ2-3
D: TRBD2
CDR3: CASTSGSGRQYF
DNA: TGTGCCAGCACCTCGGGTAGCGGGAGGCAGTATTTT

V: TRBV9
size: NA
J: TRBJ1-2
D: TRBD1
CDR3: CASSGQGSGGYTF
DNA: TGTGCCAGCAGCGGACAGGGGTCTGGAGGCTACACCTTC

V: TRBV29-1
size: NA
J: TRBJ1-2
D: NA
CDR3: CSATTLDSYGYTF
DNA: TGCAGCGCAACGACACTAGACAGTTATGGCTACACCTTC

V: TRBV29-1
size: NA
J: TRBJ2-1
D: TRBD1
CDR3: CSVTGGLYNEQFF
DNA: TGCAGCGTCACAGGGGGCCTTTACAATGAGCAGTTCTTC

V: TRBV4-2
size: NA
J: TRBJ2-2
D: NA
CDR3: CASSQDAGPSAGELFF
DNA: TGTGCCAGCAGCCAAGATGCCGGACCCAGCGCCGGGGAGCTGTTTTTT

V: TRBV7-2
size: NA
J: TRBJ1-2
D: NA
CDR3: CASSPAGGVGYTF
DNA: TGTGCCAGCAGCCCTGCCGGAGGGGTCGGCTACACCTTC

V: TRBV5-1
size: NA
J: TRBJ2-7
D: NA
CDR3: CASSPEGHLPLHEQYF
DNA: TGCGCCAGCAGCCCGGAGGGACACCTACCTCTCCACGAGCAGTACTTC

V: TRBV7-2
size: NA
J: TRBJ2-7
D: NA
CDR3: CASSPNTGGGYEQYF
DNA: TGTGCCAGCAGCCCGAATACAGGAGGTGGCTACGAGCAGTACTTC

V: TRBV7-6
size: few
J: TRBJ2-1
D: TRBD2
CDR3: CASSLGFVAGVFNEQFF
DNA: TGTGCCAGCAGCTTAGGGTTCGTAGCGGGAGTATTCAATGAGCAGTTCTTC

V: TRBV28
size: NA
J: TRBJ2-7
D: NA
CDR3: CASSSQPSYEQYF
DNA: TGTGCCAGCAGTTCCCAACCCTCCTACGAGCAGTACTTC

V: TRBV18
size: NA
J: TRBJ1-1
D: NA
CDR3: CASPPGANTEAFF
DNA: TGTGCCAGCCCACCAGGGGCTAACACTGAAGCTTTCTTT

V: TRBV28
size: NA
J: TRBJ2-7
D: NA
CDR3: CASSRSDGYEQYF
DNA: TGTGCCAGCAGTCGGTCGGACGGATACGAGCAGTACTTC

V: TRBV27
size: NA
J: TRBJ2-1
D: NA
CDR3: CASRPFSGPTSHEQFF
DNA: TGTGCCAGCAGGCCTTTTTCCGGCCCGACGTCCCATGAGCAGTTCTTC

V: TRBV29-1
size: NA
J: TRBJ1-1
D: NA
CDR3: CSVTWGMNTEAFF
DNA: TGCAGCGTCACTTGGGGCATGAACACTGAAGCTTTCTTT

V: TRBV7-2
size: NA
J: TRBJ2-3
D: NA
CDR3: CAFGGGRWDTQYF
DNA: TGTGCCTTCGGAGGGGGGAGGTGGGATACGCAGTATTTT

V: TRBV30
size: NA
J: TRBJ1-2
D: NA
CDR3: CAGTRRAPAIYYGYTF
DNA: TGTGCCGGAACCCGGCGGGCCCCGGCGATCTACTATGGCTACACCTTC

V: TRBV9
size: NA
J: TRBJ2-6
D: TRBD1
CDR3: CASSVPRQGPGANVLTF
DNA: TGTGCCAGCAGCGTCCCGAGACAGGGGCCTGGGGCCAACGTCCTGACTTTC

V: TRBV6-1
size: NA
J: TRBJ2-3
D: TRBD2
CDR3: CASSEALAGGLDTQYF
DNA: TGTGCCAGCAGTGAAGCACTAGCGGGGGGACTGGATACGCAGTATTTT

V: TRBV19
size: NA
J: TRBJ1-5
D: NA
CDR3: CASSGAGINQPQHF
DNA: TGTGCCAGTAGCGGGGCAGGGATAAATCAGCCCCAGCATTTT

V: TRBV5-6
size: NA
J: TRBJ1-1
D: NA
CDR3: CASSLEGGSYTEAFF
DNA: TGTGCCAGCAGCTTGGAGGGAGGGTCATACACTGAAGCTTTCTTT

V: TRBV7-3
size: NA
J: TRBJ2-3
D: TRBD2
CDR3: CASSPSGIDADTQYF
DNA: TGTGCCAGCAGCCCGAGCGGGATAGACGCAGATACGCAGTATTTT

V: TRBV29-1
size: NA
J: TRBJ2-1
D: NA
CDR3: CSVAVYNEQFF
DNA: TGCAGCGTTGCCGTATATAATGAGCAGTTCTTC

V: TRBV5-4
size: NA
J: TRBJ1-2
D: TRBD1
CDR3: CASSPGGASPMNYGYTF
DNA: TGTGCCAGCAGCCCAGGGGGTGCTTCGCCTATGAACTATGGCTACACCTTC

V: TRBV5-1
size: once
J: TRBJ2-2
D: NA
CDR3: CASRQNPGDTWGGELFF
DNA: TGCGCCAGCAGGCAAAACCCCGGAGATACCTGGGGCGGGGAGCTGTTTTTT

V: TRBV29-1
size: NA
J: TRBJ1-2
D: NA
CDR3: CSVSQLQARDGYTF
DNA: TGCAGCGTGTCGCAGTTACAGGCGCGCGATGGCTACACCTTC

V: TRBV4-3
size: NA
J: TRBJ1-3
D: NA
CDR3: CASSQGAKGAGNTIYF
DNA: TGCGCCAGCAGCCAAGGTGCTAAGGGGGCTGGAAACACCATATATTTT

V: TRBV5-1
size: NA
J: TRBJ1-4
D: NA
CDR3: CASSSPLPSGTNEKLFF
DNA: TGCGCCAGCAGCTCGCCCCTCCCCTCTGGGACTAATGAAAAACTGTTTTTT